A single sample gave rise to the 32 T cell receptor beta chains below, sequenced in a study of vaccination and CD4 T cells after COVID-19. Cultured CD4+ T cells had their DNA profiled by the Oncomine TCR Beta short-read assay. TCRdb re-called the PCR reads through MiXCR, storing one row per CDR3 protein. In the table there are some 15,000 distinct CDR3 sequences, under 80% of which are singletons. The antigens of these receptors remain unknown. Described treatment: roughly 10-day PBMC culture with coronavirus spike peptide pools or control peptides (ViraFEST assay). Sequencing was done on a sample of CD4+ T cells from blood, cultured in vitro. These receptor sequences come from a human donor who had recovered from COVID-19.

V gene TRBV15 combines with J gene TRBJ2-3, with D unclear. This CDR3 comprises 14 residues. Per germline, CDR1 LNHNV and CDR2 YYDKDF (reference sequence). The V gene lost 0 bases and the J gene lost 2 bases, with 6 bases spanning the gap. The CDR3 sequence is CATSRDRATDTQYF. The CDR3 DNA reads TGTGCCACCAGCAGAGATAGGGCCACAGATACGCAGTATTTT. The variable domain in full, completed from reference TRBV15 and TRBJ2-3, reads DAMVIQNPRYQVTQFGKPVTLSCSQTLNHNVMYWYQQKSSQAPKLLFHYYDKDFNNEADTPDNFQSRRPNTSFCFLDIRSPGLGDTAMYLCATSRDRATDTQYFGPGTRLTVL.

This chain uses TRBV20-1 with TRBJ2-7; a possible D gene is TRBD2 (5 bases). From germline, CDR1 is DFQATT and CDR2 SNEGSKA (reference sequence). Trimming shortened V by 2 bases and J by 2 bases, and 10 bases separated the two germline ends. This CDR3 region has 13 residues. CDR3: CSARRAETYEQYF. The CDR3, as DNA: TGCAGTGCTAGAAGAGCGGAGACCTACGAGCAGTACTTC.

For the CDR3, the DNA is TGTGCCAGCAGCTTGAGGGGATCCGAGAGTGGCTACACCTTC. It encodes CASSLRGSESGYTF. V usage is TRBV5-6 and J usage is TRBJ1-2; weak D call: TRBD1 (5 bases). V shed 1 base and J shed 7 bases, with 14 bases lying between them. The CDR3 is made up of 14 amino acids. The germline V gene encodes CDR1 SGHDT and CDR2 YYEEEE.

This rearrangement joins TRBV21-1 to TRBJ2-3; the DNA was not compared with TRBD1, the D call given in the table. TRBV21-1 constitutes a pseudogene. CDR3 length: 19 residues. The CDR3 DNA reads TGTGCCAGCAGCATGGGGAACAGGGGAGGGTCGTTGAGCACAGATACGCAGTATTTT. It specifies CASSMGNRGGSLSTDTQYF.

This clonotype was picked up a small number of times. The V and J genes are TRBV7-2 and TRBJ2-4, with 9 bases that match TRBD1. CDR1 and CDR2 from the germline V gene are SGHTA and FQGNSA. J gave up 3 bases and V 5 bases, and 14 bases lay outside the gene matches. The CDR3 has 18 amino acids. In nucleotides, the CDR3 is TGTGCCAGCAGCCCCCGGACAGGGGATATCCTTGACAAAAACATTCAGTACTTC. Protein: CASSPRTGDILDKNIQYF.

This clonotype was picked up a small number of times. V gene TRBV20-1 combines with J gene TRBJ1-5; the D is unclear. Germline assignment: CDR1 DFQATT and CDR2 SNEGSKA (reference sequence). The germline V and J ends were trimmed by 0 bases and 4 bases, with 13 bases remaining between them. The CDR3 runs 15 residues. In DNA, the CDR3 is TGCAGTGCTAGAGATCGAGAGGCGGTTAATCAGCCCCAGCATTTT. Residues: CSARDREAVNQPQHF.

V is TRBV5-1 and J is TRBJ1-1; maybe TRBD1 (5 bases). Germline V CDR1 and CDR2: SGHRS, YFSETQ. V lost 6 bases, J lost 0 bases, and 15 bases lay in between. The CDR3 contains 15 residues. CDR3 in amino acids: CASTPRTKMNTEAFF. The CDR3 DNA is TGCGCCAGCACCCCTCGGACAAAAATGAACACTGAAGCTTTCTTT.

With regard to this clonotype: The CDR3 does not close with the conserved phenylalanine or tryptophan, likely indicating a read error. V gene TRBV7-9 combines with J gene TRBJ1-1; no reliable D call. Germline CDR1 and CDR2: SEHNR and FQNEAQ (reference sequence). V was pared by 5 bases and J by 5 bases, with 15 bases between. CDR3 length equals 14 residues. The CDR3 sequence is CASSPQQDGTEAFL. CDR3 bases: TGTGCCAGCAGCCCCCAGCAGGATGGGACTGAAGCTTTCTTA.

The chain joins TRBV6-1 to TRBJ2-5, with 12 positions matching TRBD2. The CDR3 sequence is 14 residues long. Trimming removed 5 bases from V and 5 bases from J; junction bases left unmatched: 3. Germline values: CDR1 MNHNS, CDR2 SASEGT. CDR3 sequence: CASSRLAGEETQYF. The CDR3 bases are TGTGCCAGCAGTAGACTAGCGGGAGAGGAGACCCAGTACTTC.

A few counts support this clonotype. The genes are TRBV2 and TRBJ1-6; D unresolved. The CDR3 has 13 amino acids. With 10 bases removed from V and 5 bases from J, the gap between germline ends came to 12 bases. Germline V gene lookup returns CDR1 SNHLY and CDR2 FYNNEI. CDR3 nucleotide sequence: TGTGCCACCACGGGCCGCAATAATTCACCCCTCCACTTT. It is translated as CATTGRNNSPLHF.

J is TRBJ2-1 and V is TRBV20-1; TRBD2 matches 11 bases. This CDR3 has 14 residues. Per germline, CDR1 DFQATT and CDR2 SNEGSKA (reference sequence). V gave up 1 base and J gave up 8 bases; unmatched junction bases: 4. CDR3 in amino acids: CSARVAGGPDEQFF. The CDR3 DNA follows: TGCAGTGCTAGAGTAGCGGGAGGGCCAGATGAGCAGTTCTTC.

CDR3 sequence (DNA): TGTGCCAGCAGAACCGACCTTGAGGGGACCTATAATTCACCCCTCCACTTT. Its protein product is CASRTDLEGTYNSPLHF. The V and J genes are TRBV5-4 and TRBJ1-6, with a tentative D call TRBD1 (5 bases). The CDR3 is 17 amino acids. V gave up 5 bases and J gave up 2 bases, with 17 bases separating them. The germline V gene encodes CDR1 SGHNT and CDR2 YYREEE (reference sequence).

This chain uses TRBV29-1 with TRBJ1-1, with TRBD1 as a possible D gene (5 bases). With 6 bases removed from V and 5 bases from J, the gap between germline ends came to 22 bases. There are 15 residues in the CDR3. Germline loops: CDR1 SQVTM, CDR2 ANQGSEA. CDR3 in DNA: TGCAGCGTCGTCTCGACCCCGGGGCAAGGAACTGAAGCTTTCTTT. Translated, it gives CSVVSTPGQGTEAFF.

This clonotype was counted only a few times. This chain connects TRBV27 to TRBJ2-7, with D possibly TRBD2 on 5 matching bases. This CDR3 has 13 amino acids. Trimming took 2 bases from V and 0 from J, leaving 5 bases between them. Per germline, CDR1 MNHEY and CDR2 SMNVEV (reference sequence). The DNA of the CDR3 is TGTGCCAGCAGTTTACGGGGCTCCTACGAGCAGTACTTC. It specifies CASSLRGSYEQYF.

The rearrangement links TRBV19 to TRBJ1-1; 7 bases are shared with TRBD1. CDR1 is LNHDA, CDR2 SQIVND, per germline (reference sequence). This CDR3 comprises 15 residues. V dropped 5 bases and J dropped 1; count of bases not matched to a gene: 7. This chain's CDR3 is CASSSPWTGNTEAFF. The CDR3 coding sequence is TGTGCCAGTAGTTCCCCCTGGACAGGGAACACTGAAGCTTTCTTT.

This sequence joins TRBV28 and TRBJ2-5; 7 nucleotides align to TRBD2. The germline CDR1 and CDR2 sequences are MDHEN and SYDVKM. This CDR3 is 13 amino acids long. Trimming took 2 bases from V and 7 from J; bases not matched to a gene: 4. DNA for the CDR3: TGTGCCAGCAGTTTAGGGAGGGATACGACCCAGTACTTC. It is translated as CASSLGRDTTQYF.

The rearrangement links TRBV5-1 to TRBJ1-1, with TRBD1 identical over 10 bases. The CDR3 loop spans 15 amino acids. CDR1 is SGHRS and CDR2 is YFSETQ in the germline V gene. J was trimmed by 4 bases and V by 8 bases; bases with no gene match: 11. CDR3 bases: TGCGCCAGGCATGGGACAGGGGAAGGTAGCACTGAAGCTTTCTTT. It translates to CARHGTGEGSTEAFF.

In this sample, this clonotype turned up a few times. The gene calls are TRBV6-4 and TRBJ2-3; the D is unclear. The CDR3 is 14 residues long. In germline, CDR1 is MRHNA, CDR2 SNTAGT. V shed 4 bases and J shed 6 bases, with 14 bases lying between them. CDR3: CASSVETESDTQYF. CDR3 DNA: TGTGCCAGCAGTGTTGAGACTGAGAGCGATACGCAGTATTTT.

The table lists this clonotype with a few counts. J is TRBJ1-2 and V is TRBV7-9; 7 nucleotides line up with TRBD1. Germline loops: CDR1 SEHNR, CDR2 FQNEAQ (reference sequence). The CDR3 is made up of 13 amino acids. The V segment lost 5 bases and the J segment 7 bases; nucleotides outside the gene matches: 7. The CDR3 DNA is TGTGCCAGCAGCCCAGGGGGGGAGACTGGCTACACCTTC. Translating it yields CASSPGGETGYTF.

V is TRBV20-1 and J is TRBJ1-2; D may be TRBD1 (5 bases). CDR3 length: 13 residues. Germline V gives CDR1 DFQATT, CDR2 SNEGSKA (reference sequence). Trimming removed 8 bases from V and 2 bases from J, with 15 bases in between. CDR3 protein: CSTIWGSNYGYTF. The CDR3 nucleotides are TGCAGTACTATTTGGGGGTCAAACTATGGCTACACCTTC.

V is TRBV11-2 and J is TRBJ2-3, with D hard to call. Germline CDR1 reads SGHAT; CDR2 reads FQNNGV. The CDR3 totals 15 residues. V was cut by 1 base and J by 1 base, with 9 bases left in between. The CDR3: CASSLVGSRTDTQYF. The CDR3, as DNA: TGTGCCAGCAGCTTAGTAGGGTCTCGCACAGATACGCAGTATTTT.

The V call is TRBV5-1, the J call TRBJ2-2, with TRBD1 as a possible D gene (5 bases). This CDR3 has 13 amino acids. Germline CDR1 SGHRS, CDR2 YFSETQ. V was clipped by 0 bases and J by 6 bases, with 6 bases between them. This CDR3 reads CASSLEGSGELFF. The CDR3 nucleotides read TGCGCCAGCAGCTTGGAGGGGTCCGGGGAGCTGTTTTTT.

The V call is TRBV12-3 or TRBV12-4, the J call TRBJ1-5, with TRBD1 as a possible D gene (6 bases). Trimming removed 3 bases at V and 3 bases at J, with 15 bases between. This CDR3 spans 16 amino acids. CDR3 residues: CASSFGHQGPNQPQHF. CDR3 bases: TGTGCCAGCAGTTTCGGCCACCAGGGGCCCAATCAGCCCCAGCATTTT.

This clonotype has a handful of counts. The V and J genes are TRBV7-2 and TRBJ1-2; maybe TRBD1 (6 bases). Germline CDR1 SGHTA, CDR2 FQGNSA. With 5 bases removed from V and 7 bases from J, the gap between germline ends came to 14 bases. The CDR3 loop spans 13 amino acids. The DNA for the CDR3 is TGTGCCAGCAGCCCGGACAGTATTTCTGGCTACACCTTC. Translated, it gives CASSPDSISGYTF.

This chain connects TRBV12-3 or TRBV12-4 to TRBJ1-3, with D unclear. This CDR3 has 14 amino acids. Trimming stripped 5 bases from V and 4 bases from J, with 12 bases between. CDR3 protein: CASSAIREGNTIYF. The CDR3 nucleotides read TGTGCCAGCAGTGCGATACGGGAAGGAAACACCATATATTTT.

The genes are TRBV19 and TRBJ1-6, with TRBD1 as a possible D gene (6 bases). The germline gives CDR1 LNHDA, CDR2 SQIVND (reference sequence). V lost 1 base and J lost 1, with 11 bases in between. The CDR3 loop spans 17 amino acids. The CDR3 spells CASSIGPGESYNSPLHF. For the CDR3, the DNA is TGTGCCAGTAGTATAGGGCCAGGGGAGTCCTATAATTCACCCCTCCACTTT.

A few counts support this clonotype. CDR3 amino acids: CSAREAGVNTEAFF. The CDR3 DNA is TGCAGTGCTAGAGAAGCAGGGGTGAACACTGAAGCTTTCTTT. The V call is TRBV20-1, the J call TRBJ1-1; the D gene is possibly TRBD1 (6 bases). Per the germline V gene, CDR1 is DFQATT and CDR2 is SNEGSKA (reference sequence). The CDR3 is made up of 14 amino acids. V lost 0 bases and J lost 0, with 8 bases in between.

This clonotype showed up just once. The genes are TRBV19 and TRBJ2-7, with 14 positions matching TRBD2. This CDR3 region has 15 residues. Germline values: CDR1 LNHDA, CDR2 SQIVND (reference sequence). J lost 7 bases, V lost 10 bases, and 12 bases had no gene match. The CDR3 DNA sequence: TGTGCCACCAAGGGAGGGGGACTAGCGGGAGTAGAGCAGTACTTC. Residues: CATKGGGLAGVEQYF.

The chain is built from TRBV11-3 and TRBJ2-1; TRBD2 is a possible D gene (6 bases). The CDR3 runs 17 residues. Germline assignment: CDR1 SGHNT and CDR2 YENEEA. V lost 4 bases to trimming and J lost 4 bases, with 20 bases between them. CDR3 sequence reads: CASSSSTGTPRYNEQFF. CDR3 coding DNA: TGTGCCAGCAGCTCTAGTACCGGGACTCCAAGGTACAATGAGCAGTTCTTC.

The chain carries TRBV6-5 and TRBJ2-7; D not resolved. The CDR3 is 14 amino acids. Trimming took off 2 bases at V and 2 bases at J, with 10 bases between the two ends. The germline V gene has CDR1 MNHEY and CDR2 SVGAGI. CDR3 nucleotides: TGTGCCAGCAGTTACGATTATATGGCCTACGAGCAGTACTTC. It codes for CASSYDYMAYEQYF.

The chain carries TRBV11-3 and TRBJ1-1; 7 bases are a match to TRBD1. V was clipped by 1 base and J by 4 bases; unmatched bases: 3. CDR1 SGHNT and CDR2 YENEEA come from the germline V gene. This CDR3 contains 14 residues. The CDR3 sequence: CASSLGGQSTEAFF. The CDR3 DNA reads as TGTGCCAGCAGCTTAGGGGGACAGAGCACTGAAGCTTTCTTT.

V usage is TRBV12-3 or TRBV12-4 and J usage is TRBJ1-2, with a tentative D call TRBD1 (6 bases). The CDR3 totals 13 residues. V was clipped by 7 bases and J by 4 bases, with 13 bases between them. CDR3 DNA sequence: TGTGCCAGCACCTCCTTGGACAGCTATGGCTACACCTTC. Translation: CASTSLDSYGYTF.